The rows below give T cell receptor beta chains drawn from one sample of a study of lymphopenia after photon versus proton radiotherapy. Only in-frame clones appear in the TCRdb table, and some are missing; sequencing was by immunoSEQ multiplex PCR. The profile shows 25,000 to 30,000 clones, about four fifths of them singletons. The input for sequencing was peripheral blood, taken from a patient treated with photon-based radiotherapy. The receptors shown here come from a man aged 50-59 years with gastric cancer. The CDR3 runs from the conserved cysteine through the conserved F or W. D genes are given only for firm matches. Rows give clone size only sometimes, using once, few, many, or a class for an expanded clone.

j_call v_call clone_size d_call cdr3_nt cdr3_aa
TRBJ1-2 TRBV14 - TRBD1 TGTGCCAGCAGCCTCGGACAGGGGTATGGCTACACCTTC CASSLGQGYGYTF
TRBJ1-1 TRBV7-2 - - TGTGCCAGCAGCTTAGGGTCGGGAGAGACTGAAGCTTTCTTT CASSLGSGETEAFF
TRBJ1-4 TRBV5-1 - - TGCGCCAGCAGCTTGGGTCTGGGCGTAAGCGAAAAACTGTTTTTT CASSLGLGVSEKLFF
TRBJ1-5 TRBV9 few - TGTGCCAGCAAACCTAAACTCCGCGTGCCCCAGCATTTT CASKPKLRVPQHF
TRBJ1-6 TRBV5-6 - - TGTGCCAGCAGCTTGGGGGAACTACGACGCCATAATTCACCCCTCCACTTT CASSLGELRRHNSPLHF
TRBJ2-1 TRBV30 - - TGTGCCTGGAGCGGACAGTACAATGAGCAGTTCTTC CAWSGQYNEQFF
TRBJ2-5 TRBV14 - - TGTGCCAGCAGCCGGGTGTTTCAAGAGACCCAGTACTTC CASSRVFQETQYF
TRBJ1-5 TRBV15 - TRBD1 TGTGCCACCAGCAGTACAGGGGATTGGGATCAGCCCCAGCATTTT CATSSTGDWDQPQHF
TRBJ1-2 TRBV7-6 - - TGTGCCAGCAGCTTCTCCGGAAACTATGGCTACACCTTC CASSFSGNYGYTF
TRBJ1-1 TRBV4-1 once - TGCGCCAGCAGCCAAGAGGATTTTAGGGCTTTCTTT CASSQEDFRAFF
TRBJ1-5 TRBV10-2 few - TGCGCCAGCAGTGAGTCTTGGGGTAATCAGCCCCAGCATTTT CASSESWGNQPQHF
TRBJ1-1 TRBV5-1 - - TGCGCCAGCACCGGGGGCGTGGGTACTGAAGCTTTCTTT CASTGGVGTEAFF
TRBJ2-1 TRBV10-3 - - TGTGCCATCAGTGAGGTTGGCGGGCAGTTCTTC CAISEVGGQFF
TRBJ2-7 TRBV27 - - TGTGCCAGCAGTTTCCAGGGGGGCCTTTACGAGCAGTACTTC CASSFQGGLYEQYF
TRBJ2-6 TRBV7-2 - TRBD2 TGTGCCGTAGGACTAGCGGGTCGCTCTGGGGCCAACGTCCTGACTTTC CAVGLAGRSGANVLTF
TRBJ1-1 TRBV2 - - TGTGCCAGCATACGAGACTCGAACACTGAAGCTTTCTTT CASIRDSNTEAFF
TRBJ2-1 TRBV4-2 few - TGTGCCAGCAGCCAAGATGGCAGGCAAGGGGGTTTCGATGAGCAGTTCTTC CASSQDGRQGGFDEQFF
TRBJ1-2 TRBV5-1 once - TGCGCCAGCAGCTCGGACCAAGGAGGCTATGGCTACACCTTC CASSSDQGGYGYTF
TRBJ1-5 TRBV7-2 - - TGTGCCAGCAGCTTAGACGGGGGTAGAGAGCCCCAGCATTTT CASSLDGGREPQHF
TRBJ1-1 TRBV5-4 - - TGTGCCAGCAGCTTGTTCCGAACAGGGAACACTGAAGCTTTCTTT CASSLFRTGNTEAFF
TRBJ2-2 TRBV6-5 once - TGTGCCAGCAGTTACTCGAACAGGGCGATCGGGGAGCTGTTTTTT CASSYSNRAIGELFF
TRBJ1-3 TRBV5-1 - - TGCGCCAGCAGCTTGGCCGCTGGGTCTGGAAACACCATATATTTT CASSLAAGSGNTIYF
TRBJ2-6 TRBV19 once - TGTGCCAGTAGTATAGATGGAACGCAAAACCCCTCTGGGGCCAACGTCCTGACTTTC CASSIDGTQNPSGANVLTF
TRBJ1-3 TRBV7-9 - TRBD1 TGTGCCAGCCGTGCCGGACAGGGCACTGGAAACACCATATATTTT CASRAGQGTGNTIYF
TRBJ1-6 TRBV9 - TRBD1 TGTGCCAGCAGCTTCGGACAGGGGTTTTCACCCCTCCACTTT CASSFGQGFSPLHF
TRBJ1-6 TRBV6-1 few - TGTGCCAGCAATGGGGGACGCAATTCACCCCTCCACTTT CASNGGRNSPLHF
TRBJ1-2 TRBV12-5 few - TGTGCTAGTGGTTTGGGACCCTATGGCTACACCTTC CASGLGPYGYTF
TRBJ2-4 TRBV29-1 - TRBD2 TGCAGCGTTCAGGCTAGCGGGGGAGCCAAAAACATTCAGTACTTC CSVQASGGAKNIQYF
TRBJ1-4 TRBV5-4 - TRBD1 TGTGCCAGCAGCCGGGACAGTGACGGAGAAAAACTGTTTTTT CASSRDSDGEKLFF
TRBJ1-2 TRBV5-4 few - TGTGCCAGCAGCTTGGGACACCTTAACTATGGCTACACCTTC CASSLGHLNYGYTF
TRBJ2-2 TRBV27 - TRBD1 TGTGCCAGCAGTTCCCGACAGGGGTACCGCATCGGGGAGCTGTTTTTT CASSSRQGYRIGELFF
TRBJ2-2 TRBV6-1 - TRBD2 TGTGCCAGGGGACTAGCGGGGGAGGGCGGGGAGCTGTTTTTT CARGLAGEGGELFF
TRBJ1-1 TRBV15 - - TGTGCCACCAGCAGAGATCTGCAGGGCACTGAAGCTTTCTTT CATSRDLQGTEAFF
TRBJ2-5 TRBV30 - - TGTGCCTGGAGTCCAGGGGGGAAGGGGCGAGGGGAGACCCAGTACTTC CAWSPGGKGRGETQYF
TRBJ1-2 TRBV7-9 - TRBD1 TGTGCCAGCAGCTTAAGTCGGACAGGGGGCGATGGCTACACCTTC CASSLSRTGGDGYTF
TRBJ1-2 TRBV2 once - TGTGCCAGCAGTGACACCCCCGATGGCTACACCTTC CASSDTPDGYTF
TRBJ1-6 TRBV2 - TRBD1 TGTGCCAGCAGTGATCCACGGACAGGGGTTATCAATTCACCCCTCCACTTT CASSDPRTGVINSPLHF
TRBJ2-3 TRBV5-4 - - TGTGCCAGCAGCCCTGGACCCTTCCCCAGCACAGATACGCAGTATTTT CASSPGPFPSTDTQYF
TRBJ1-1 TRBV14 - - TGTGCCAGCAGCCAAGGAGTAATCACTGAAGCTTTCTTT CASSQGVITEAFF
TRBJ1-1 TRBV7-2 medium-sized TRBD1 TGTGCCAGCAGCCCAAGGGTGAGGACAGGGGGCACTGAAGCTTTCTTT CASSPRVRTGGTEAFF
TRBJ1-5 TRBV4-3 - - TGCGCCAGCAGCCAAGATTCGGGGGGGCGTCAGCCCCAGCATTTT CASSQDSGGRQPQHF
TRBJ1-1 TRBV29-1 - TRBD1 TGCAGCGTTGAATCGACAGGGAGGGACACTGAAGCTTTCTTT CSVESTGRDTEAFF
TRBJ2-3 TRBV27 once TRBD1 TGTGCCAGCAGTGTACAGGGGGGATGGACAGATACGCAGTATTTT CASSVQGGWTDTQYF
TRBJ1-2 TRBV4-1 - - TGCGCCAGCAGCCAAGGATCGACAGGACGGAACTATGGCTACACCTTC CASSQGSTGRNYGYTF
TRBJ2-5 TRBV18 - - TGTGCCAGCTCAACCATTTACCAAGAGACCCAGTACTTC CASSTIYQETQYF
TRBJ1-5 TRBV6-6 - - TGTGCCAGCAGTTACAGGGAGGGCAATCAGCCCCAGCATTTT CASSYREGNQPQHF
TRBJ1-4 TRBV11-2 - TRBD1 TGTGCCAGCAGCCCTACGACAGGGAAAAATGAAAAACTGTTTTTT CASSPTTGKNEKLFF
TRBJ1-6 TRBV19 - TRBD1 TGTGCCAGTAGGGCCACAGGGGATAATTCACCCCTCCACTTT CASRATGDNSPLHF
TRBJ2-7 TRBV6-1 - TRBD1 TGTGCCAGTTGTCGGGGACAGGGACTCTACGAGCAGTACTTC CASCRGQGLYEQYF
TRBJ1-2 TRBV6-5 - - TGTGCCAGCAGTTACTCGAAGGGTAACTATGGCTACACCTTC CASSYSKGNYGYTF
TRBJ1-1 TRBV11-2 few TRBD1 TGTGCCAGCAGCAGAGAGGGGGCGATGGACACTGAAGCTTTCTTT CASSREGAMDTEAFF
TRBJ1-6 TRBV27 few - TGTGCCAGCAGTTCCAATGGTAATTCACCCCTCCACTTT CASSSNGNSPLHF
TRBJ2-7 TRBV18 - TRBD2 TGTGCCAGCTCACCCGGGACTAGTTTTTACGAGCAGTACTTC CASSPGTSFYEQYF
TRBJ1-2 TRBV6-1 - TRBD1 TGTGCCAGCAGCTCAGACAGGGTGAAAGGCTACACCTTC CASSSDRVKGYTF
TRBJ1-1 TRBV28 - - TGTGCCAGCAGCTTGCGTAGTGAAGCTTTCTTT CASSLRSEAFF
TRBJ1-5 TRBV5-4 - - TGTGCCAGCAGCTTGAGGACAAATTATAGCAATCAGCCCCAGCATTTT CASSLRTNYSNQPQHF
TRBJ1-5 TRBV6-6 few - TGTGCCAGCAGTACTGCCACCAGCAATCAGCCCCAGCATTTT CASSTATSNQPQHF
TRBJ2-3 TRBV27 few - TGTGCCAGCAGTTTAAGAGGCAAGCGGGGCACAGATACGCAGTATTTT CASSLRGKRGTDTQYF
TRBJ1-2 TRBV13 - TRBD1 TGTGCCAGCAGCGGGACAGGGGTAGATGGCTATGGCTACACCTTC CASSGTGVDGYGYTF